This passage covers 14 T cell receptor beta chains from one sample sequenced in a study of metastatic and nonmetastatic thyroid tumors. From the PCR reads, TCRdb re-called clones with MiXCR. The sample contains tens of thousands of clones, about an eighth of which appear only once. Ahead of thyroid surgery, no patient had received treatment of any kind. Material for sequencing was blood. Receptors originate from a female donor with papillary thyroid cancer or a benign thyroid nodule (not recorded which). Some clones in this sample may be carry-over from other donors' samples.

At least ten counts were recorded for this clone. The chain has TRBV6-6 and TRBJ2-5; TRBD2 agrees at 9 bases. V was pared by 0 bases and J by 4 bases, with 9 bases of the junction left unmatched. The CDR3 spans 17 residues. The V gene's germline CDR1 is MNHNY and CDR2 SVGAGI (reference sequence). CDR3 in DNA: TGTGCCAGCAGTTACTCGATTCAACTAGCGGGCCCAGAGACCCAGTACTTC. This gives the protein CASSYSIQLAGPETQYF.

The chain joins TRBV19 to TRBJ2-1; D possibly corresponds to TRBD1 (5 bases). CDR1 LNHDA and CDR2 SQIVND come from the germline V gene (reference sequence). Trimming cost V 4 bases and J 7 bases, with 17 bases left between them. The length of the CDR3 is 15 residues. CDR3: CASSTRYRCGNEQFF. The CDR3 nucleotides read TGTGCCAGTAGTACCCGGTACAGGTGTGGGAATGAGCAGTTCTTC. The whole variable domain, filled in from reference TRBV19 and TRBJ2-1, reads DGGITQSPKYLFRKEGQNVTLSCEQNLNHDAMYWYRQDPGQGLRLIYYSQIVNDFQKGDIAEGYSVSREKKESFPLTVTSAQKNPTAFYLCASSTRYRCGNEQFFGPGTRLTVL.

With regard to this clone: At one of its ends the junction is not consistent with the germline gene, which may arise from a read error. The J gene is TRBJ1-2, the V gene TRBV6-1; 7 nucleotides agree with TRBD1. Germline CDR1 MNHNS, CDR2 SASEGT. The CDR3 loop spans 16 amino acids. The CDR3 here is CASSEFLTGSNYGYIF. The CDR3 nucleotides are TGTGCCAGCAGTGAGTTTTTGACAGGGTCTAACTATGGCTACATCTTC.

Ten or more counts support this clone. At one boundary the junction diverges from the germline segment, which might be a read error. V is TRBV6-6 and J is TRBJ2-1; 8 bases fit TRBD2. Germline CDR1 and CDR2: MNHNY and SVGAGI (reference sequence). The CDR3 totals 15 residues. The CDR3: CASSYEGSGMNEQFF. The DNA of the CDR3 is TGCGCCAGCAGTTACGAGGGTAGCGGGATGAATGAGCAGTTCTTC.

This clone showed up many times. The chain combines TRBV2 with TRBJ2-1; a weak D match, TRBD2 (5 bases). CDR1 SNHLY and CDR2 FYNNEI come from the germline V gene. The CDR3 runs to 14 residues. Trimming pared 5 bases from V and 1 base from J, leaving 9 bases between. Written as DNA, the CDR3 is TGTGCCAGCAGTAACGAGCGGTCCTACAATGAGCAGTTCTTC. Translated: CASSNERSYNEQFF.

There are many counts of this clone. V usage is TRBV6-2 or TRBV6-3 and J usage is TRBJ1-5; possibly TRBD1 for D (5 bases). Per the germline V gene, CDR1 is MNHEY and CDR2 is SVGEGT. The CDR3 totals 16 residues. The ends were cut back, 5 bases at V and 1 base at J, with 15 bases in the middle. The CDR3 protein is CASSPRQTISNQPQHF. The CDR3 bases are TGTGCCAGCAGTCCTCGACAGACTATAAGCAATCAGCCCCAGCATTTT.

In this sample, this clone turned up many times. V and J are TRBV28 and TRBJ1-6; tentatively, D is TRBD1 (5 bases). The CDR3 length is 14 residues. From germline, CDR1 is MDHEN and CDR2 SYDVKM. Between the trimmed V and J ends, which lost 7 bases and 6 bases, there was a span of 13 bases. The CDR3 reads CASTHQGGNSPLHF. The CDR3 coding sequence is TGTGCCAGCACACATCAGGGCGGTAATTCACCCCTCCACTTT.

The gene calls are TRBV6-1 and TRBJ2-1, with 11 positions matching TRBD2. Germline lookup yields CDR1 MNHNS and CDR2 SASEGT. This CDR3 spans 14 amino acids. Losses at the gene ends were 6 bases for V and 10 bases for J; bases not matched to a gene: 8. CDR3 protein: CASRSGLAVWEQFF. CDR3 bases: TGTGCCAGCAGATCGGGACTAGCGGTTTGGGAGCAGTTCTTC.

This clone was seen repeatedly, ten times or more. The chain has TRBV4-3 and TRBJ2-1, with TRBD2 identical over 12 bases. This CDR3 is built from 15 residues. V dropped 3 bases and J dropped 9; count of bases not matched to a gene: 6. Germline V CDR1 and CDR2: LGHNA, YSLEER. The CDR3 DNA reads TGCGCCAGCAGCCACCTAGCGGGAGGGCCTAGTGAGCAGTTCTTC. This codes for CASSHLAGGPSEQFF.

In its sample, this clone was seen many times. This chain links TRBV24-1 with TRBJ2-5; D is possibly TRBD1 or TRBD2 (7 bases each). V was shortened by 4 bases and J by 2 bases, with 13 bases between the two germline ends. From germline, CDR1 is KGHDR and CDR2 SFDVKD. CDR3 length: 15 residues. CDR3 in amino acids: CATSEGGTAQETQYF. As DNA, the CDR3 is TGTGCCACCAGTGAGGGGGGGACAGCACAAGAGACCCAGTACTTC.

By frequency in the sample, this clone is medium-sized. This chain connects TRBV11-2 to TRBJ2-7; 8 bases line up with TRBD1. This CDR3 contains 16 residues. Germline assignment: CDR1 SGHAT and CDR2 FQNNGV. V lost 0 bases and J lost 4; bases outside the gene matches: 8. The CDR3 nucleotides are TGTGCCAGCAGCTTAGATTCCGGGACAGGTTTTTACGAGCAGTACTTC. It specifies CASSLDSGTGFYEQYF.

This clone was counted many times. This chain links TRBV20-1 with TRBJ1-6, with D perhaps TRBD1 (6 bases). The CDR3 totals 16 residues. V gave up 3 bases and J gave up 0 bases, with 12 bases separating them. Germline loops: CDR1 DFQATT, CDR2 SNEGSKA (reference sequence). CDR3 loop: CSASQGPPSYNSPLHF. CDR3 DNA sequence: TGCAGTGCTAGCCAGGGGCCCCCCTCCTATAATTCACCCCTCCACTTT.

This clone was detected many times. The same CDR3 arises from other DNA sequences in this sample as well. The gene calls are TRBV20-1 and TRBJ2-7; D might be TRBD1 (5 bases). CDR1 and CDR2 (germline): DFQATT, SNEGSKA (reference sequence). V lost 0 bases and J 4 bases, leaving 16 bases between the germline ends. The length of the CDR3 is 15 residues. The CDR3 DNA follows: TGCAGTGCTAGAGATCGTAGGGGAAGTTTTTACGAGCAGTACTTC. Translated, it gives CSARDRRGSFYEQYF.

This clone has only a few counts. An end of the junction differs from the germline gene, which may be a read error. This rearrangement joins TRBV10-3 to TRBJ2-7, with TRBD2 matching 9 bases. The V gene's germline CDR1 is ENHRY and CDR2 SYGVKD. The CDR3 runs to 14 residues. The CDR3 region is CAISDGLAGYEHYF. The CDR3 DNA sequence: TGTGCCATCAGTGACGGTCTAGCGGGGTACGAGCATTACTTC.